The 5 T cell receptor beta chains listed next were all sequenced from one sample in a study of OX40 agonist ivuxolimab in advanced cancers. Libraries were prepared by immunoSEQ multiplex PCR; TCRdb keeps only in-frame clonotypes and omits some of them. Of approximately 50,000 clones listed, roughly 91% are singletons. The source was CD4+ or CD8+ T cells sorted from blood, collected in a trial of the OX40 agonist ivuxolimab. The receptor source for this set is an adult with an advanced solid tumor such as melanoma, head and neck, liver or kidney cancer.

In regard to this clone: At one end the junction does not follow the germline gene, possibly because of a read error. Here the CDR3 reads CASSLATGRNSEAFF. The DNA of the CDR3 is TGTGCCAGCAGCTTAGCTACAGGTAGGAACTCTGAAGCTTTCTTT. The gene calls are TRBV7-2 and TRBJ1-1; D is perhaps TRBD1 (5 bases). Germline loops: CDR1 SGHTA, CDR2 FQGNSA. The length of the CDR3 is 15 residues.

CDR3 sequence reads: CASSDGYELANYGYTF. The CDR3 DNA sequence: TGTGCCAGTAGTGACGGCTACGAATTAGCTAACTATGGCTACACCTTC. The genes are TRBV19 and TRBJ1-2, with no clear D. V lost 5 bases to trimming and J lost 0 bases, with 16 bases between them. Germline V gene data show CDR1 as LNHDA and CDR2 as SQIVND (reference sequence). The CDR3 is 16 amino acids. Supplemented by reference TRBV19 and TRBJ1-2, the full variable domain reads DGGITQSPKYLFRKEGQNVTLSCEQNLNHDAMYWYRQDPGQGLRLIYYSQIVNDFQKGDIAEGYSVSREKKESFPLTVTSAQKNPTAFYLCASSDGYELANYGYTFGSGTRLTVV.

The chain has TRBV5-1 and TRBJ2-7, with 7 bases aligning to TRBD1. The CDR3 spans 14 residues. V dropped 4 bases and J dropped 0; count of bases not matched to a gene: 4. CDR1 is SGHRS, CDR2 YFSETQ, per germline. This chain's CDR3 is CASSAGTVSYEQYF. The CDR3 DNA reads TGCGCCAGCAGCGCCGGGACAGTCTCCTACGAGCAGTACTTC.

The V call is TRBV7-2, the J call TRBJ1-5; 8 positions agree with TRBD1. The germline CDR1 and CDR2 sequences are SGHTA and FQGNSA. The CDR3 consists of 16 residues. The V and J ends lost 2 bases and 9 bases, in that order; junction bases with no gene match: 12. In nucleotides, the CDR3 is TGTGCCAGCAGCTTAAGGACAGGGAGGTCTTTTTGGCCCCAGCATTTT. It yields the protein CASSLRTGRSFWPQHF.

This clone is a singleton in its sample. This sequence joins TRBV19 and TRBJ1-3; 7 bases are shared with TRBD1. After removal of 5 bases from V and 7 bases from J, the junction contained 2 bases not matched to a gene. CDR1 is LNHDA, CDR2 SQIVND, per germline (reference sequence). The CDR3 is 12 amino acids. In DNA, the CDR3 is TGTGCCAGTAGTCTCAGGGGGAACACCATATATTTT. Protein sequence: CASSLRGNTIYF.